These 20 T cell receptor beta chains originate from one sample sequenced in a study of beta chain features in type 1 diabetes. Findings and caveats of the study: TCRB CDR3s were moderately but significantly shorter in Type 1 diabetes patients in all four CD4+ subsets.

The isolated RNA, all of it, was reverse transcribed, so expressed TCRB transcripts were what got sequenced. Generated by immunoSEQ multiplex PCR, the TCRdb table keeps only in-frame clones and is missing some. The profile shows roughly 150,000 clones, around 7.9% of them singletons. Antigen specificity for these receptors is unknown. Sequencing input: central memory CD4+ T cells from blood. These receptors were obtained from a man younger than 30 with type 1 diabetes.

The chain combines TRBV11-1 with TRBJ2-2, with TRBD2 matching 8 bases. Germline V gene sequence: CDR1 SGHAT, CDR2 FQDESV (reference sequence). The J segment lost 2 bases and the V segment lost 4 bases, leaving 9 bases of the junction unmatched. The CDR3 has 17 amino acids. CDR3 residues: CASSWGLGPLNTGELFF. CDR3 bases: TGTGCCAGCAGCTGGGGACTAGGACCCTTAAACACCGGGGAGCTGTTTTTT.

This clone was observed a handful of times. The J gene is TRBJ1-5, the V gene TRBV28; TRBD1 matches at 8 bases. Per germline, CDR1 MDHEN and CDR2 SYDVKM. The CDR3 sequence is 13 residues long. J gave up 11 bases and V 6 bases, and 9 bases lay outside the gene matches. In nucleotides, the CDR3 is TGTGCCAGCAGGACAGGGGATTATCGGGCCCAGCATTTT. This gives the protein CASRTGDYRAQHF. The entire variable domain, with the rest obtained from reference TRBV28 and TRBJ1-5, is as follows: DVKVTQSSRYLVKRTGEKVFLECVQDMDHENMFWYRQDPGLGLRLIYFSYDVKMKEKGDIPEGYSVSREKKERFSLILESASTNQTSMYLCASRTGDYRAQHFGDGTRLSIL.

The CDR3 coding sequence is TGTGCCAGCAGTTTATCATACGGGGGGTATGGCTACACCTTC. This translates into CASSLSYGGYGYTF. The chain joins TRBV28 to TRBJ1-2; D is possibly TRBD1 (5 bases). Per germline, CDR1 MDHEN and CDR2 SYDVKM. The CDR3 sequence is 14 residues long. Trimming left V 1 base short and J 5 bases short, with 11 bases between.

V usage is TRBV9 and J usage is TRBJ2-7; D is perhaps TRBD2 (5 bases). The CDR3 sequence is 14 residues long. Germline V gene sequence: CDR1 SGDLS, CDR2 YYNGEE. Between the trimmed V and J ends, which lost 4 bases and 6 bases, there was a span of 17 bases. CDR3 region: CASSPGSLLGEQYF. CDR3 DNA: TGTGCCAGCAGCCCGGGGAGCCTTTTGGGCGAGCAGTACTTC.

A word on this clone: This sample also contains other DNA sequences that code for the same CDR3. The chain has TRBV5-1 and TRBJ2-5; a weak D match, TRBD1 (5 bases). Trimming stripped 1 base from V and 4 bases from J, with 8 bases between. This CDR3 region has 13 residues. The germline V gene encodes CDR1 SGHRS and CDR2 YFSETQ. The DNA for the CDR3 is TGCGCCAGCAGCTTGACAGGCGGAGAGACCCAGTACTTC. It translates to CASSLTGGETQYF.

The V and J genes are TRBV14 and TRBJ1-4; the D is unclear. V was clipped by 0 bases and J by 2 bases, with 10 bases between them. The germline CDR1 and CDR2 sequences are SGHDN and FVKESK. This CDR3 spans 16 amino acids. The CDR3 region is CASSQDRGMTNEKLFF. Here the CDR3 DNA reads TGTGCCAGCAGCCAAGATCGGGGTATGACTAATGAAAAACTGTTTTTT.

J is TRBJ1-2 and V is TRBV6-5; 8 bases are a match to TRBD1. The CDR3 is made up of 14 amino acids. Germline CDR1 reads MNHEY; CDR2 reads SVGAGI. V gave up 7 bases and J gave up 0 bases; unmatched junction bases: 4. CDR3 bases: TGTGCCAGCACCCCGGGACAGGCTAACTATGGCTACACCTTC. Encoded protein: CASTPGQANYGYTF.

This clone has more than one count but fewer than ten. The V and J genes are TRBV5-1 and TRBJ2-1, with 9 bases lining up with TRBD2. The trim removed 5 bases at V and 5 bases at J, leaving 8 bases unmatched. Germline V lookup: CDR1 SGHRS, CDR2 YFSETQ. There are 15 residues in the CDR3. The CDR3 region is CASSSRLAEDNEQFF. CDR3 in DNA: TGCGCCAGCAGTTCCAGACTAGCGGAGGACAATGAGCAGTTCTTC.

This clone was observed a handful of times. The chain has TRBV10-3 and TRBJ1-1; TRBD1 matches at 10 bases. CDR3 size: 14 residues. Germline-derived CDR1 and CDR2 are ENHRY and SYGVKD. V trimming: 2 bases; J trimming: 10 bases; junction bases outside the gene matches: 7. CDR3 amino acids: CAISEGTGERPAFF. CDR3 in DNA: TGTGCCATCAGTGAGGGGACAGGGGAAAGGCCAGCTTTCTTT.

This clone was counted between two and nine times. The chain employs TRBV4-1 and TRBJ2-2, with 9 bases aligning to TRBD2. The CDR3 is 17 residues long. CDR1 MGHRA and CDR2 YSYEKL come from the germline V gene. The trim removed 4 bases at V and 0 bases at J, leaving 6 bases unmatched. This CDR3 is CASSLSRLAANTGELFF. The CDR3 DNA reads TGCGCCAGCAGCCTATCACGACTAGCGGCGAACACCGGGGAGCTGTTTTTT.

This clone was seen a few times. The chain couples TRBV10-2 to TRBJ1-2, with D possibly TRBD1 on 5 matching bases. Germline values: CDR1 WSHSY, CDR2 SAAADI. There are 14 residues in the CDR3. Trimming left V 6 bases short and J 8 bases short, with 19 bases between. The CDR3 loop reads CASSGGVGVGGYTF. CDR3 nucleotides: TGCGCCAGCAGCGGAGGGGTGGGAGTTGGGGGCTACACCTTC.

The J gene is TRBJ2-1, the V gene TRBV5-1, with TRBD2 identical over 7 bases. J lost 8 bases, V lost 5 bases, and 7 bases had no gene match. The CDR3 has 13 amino acids. Germline V gene data show CDR1 as SGHRS and CDR2 as YFSETQ. The CDR3, as DNA: TGCGCCAGCAGACTACTGGGGAGGGATGAGCAGTTCTTC. Protein sequence: CASRLLGRDEQFF.

The genes are TRBV10-3 and TRBJ1-1; 8 nucleotides agree with TRBD1. V was pared by 6 bases and J by 4 bases, with 4 bases of the junction left unmatched. CDR1 is ENHRY, CDR2 SYGVKD, per germline. This CDR3 is 13 amino acids long. The CDR3 loop is CAIRDRDATEAFF. The CDR3 DNA is TGTGCCATCAGGGACAGGGACGCCACTGAAGCTTTCTTT.

V usage is TRBV18 and J usage is TRBJ2-7, with a weak D call TRBD2 (6 bases). V was clipped by 4 bases and J by 4 bases, with 11 bases between them. This CDR3 has 13 amino acids. CDR1 is KGHSH, CDR2 LQKENI, per germline. CDR3 amino acids: CASSLRERYEQYF. For the CDR3, the DNA is TGTGCCAGCTCACTTCGGGAGAGGTACGAGCAGTACTTC.

In its sample, this clone was seen a few times. This chain uses TRBV11-2 with TRBJ2-3; D is possibly TRBD1 (5 bases). V lost 4 bases to trimming and J lost 0 bases, with 17 bases between them. The CDR3 is 17 amino acids. Germline V gene lookup returns CDR1 SGHAT and CDR2 FQNNGV. CDR3 nucleotide sequence: TGTGCCAGCAGCTCCTACAAAGGGGTGCTAAGCACAGATACGCAGTATTTT. Its translation is CASSSYKGVLSTDTQYF.

This chain links TRBV14 with TRBJ2-7, with D perhaps matching TRBD2 (6 bases). The germline gives CDR1 SGHDN, CDR2 FVKESK. This CDR3 has 14 residues. V shed 3 bases and J shed 1 base, with 10 bases lying between them. The DNA for the CDR3 is TGTGCCAGCAGCCACCAGGGACTGTCCTACGAGCAGTACTTC. Its protein product is CASSHQGLSYEQYF.

This clone was observed a few times. V gene TRBV7-9 combines with J gene TRBJ2-3; perhaps TRBD2 as D (5 bases). The CDR3 extends over 19 amino acids. Trimming shortened V by 5 bases and J by 0 bases, and 24 bases separated the two germline ends. In germline, CDR1 is SEHNR, CDR2 FQNEAQ (reference sequence). The CDR3 bases are TGTGCCAGCAGCCCCCATGGTGGACTCCACACCCCTAGCACAGATACGCAGTATTTT. Protein: CASSPHGGLHTPSTDTQYF.

This clone was seen more than once but under ten times. V usage is TRBV6-6 and J usage is TRBJ1-1; 9 bases agree with TRBD1. Germline loops: CDR1 MNHNY, CDR2 SVGAGI (reference sequence). CDR3 length equals 14 residues. Trimming cost V 5 bases and J 4 bases; bases outside gene matches: 5. The CDR3 loop reads CASSQQGAGTEAFF. The CDR3 nucleotides are TGTGCCAGCAGTCAACAGGGGGCGGGCACTGAAGCTTTCTTT.

This clone was counted between two and nine times. The rearrangement links TRBV25-1 to TRBJ2-4; D uncertain. Between the trimmed V and J ends, which lost 4 bases and 3 bases, there was a span of 13 bases. The CDR3 consists of 15 residues. Germline CDR1 MGHDK, CDR2 SYGVNS. In DNA, the CDR3 is TGTGCCAGCAGTGGAACAGAAGCCGGCAAAAACATTCAGTACTTC. It specifies CASSGTEAGKNIQYF.

This clone was picked up a small number of times. The junction and the germline gene differ at one end; a read error may be behind it. The rearrangement uses TRBV7-9 and TRBJ1-4; tentatively, D is TRBD1 (5 bases). The CDR3 is 14 residues long. The germline V gene encodes CDR1 SEHNR and CDR2 FQNEAQ (reference sequence). CDR3 nucleotide sequence: TGTGCCAGCAGCTTATCAGGGACTAGTGAAAAACTGTTTTTT. Amino acids: CASSLSGTSEKLFF.